Only a few counts were recorded for the clone carrying this TCR beta chain. The sample is drawn from a study of T cells in Graves' hyperthyroidism and ophthalmopathy. Regions amplified from RNA transcripts were the TCR beta CDR3 regions. Researchers ran a first-round RT-PCR on the TCR CDR3 using the HTBI primer set. In TCRdb, the multiplex PCR reads were re-called with MiXCR into one record per CDR3 protein. The top ten hold 16% of the sample, which has 650,000 to 850,000 distinct CDR3 sequences, around a sixth seen once. Diagnosis rested on symptoms, serum thyroxine and TRAb, thyroid ultrasound, and orbital computed tomography. This receptor was obtained from a woman in her 50s with Graves' hyperthyroidism that later progressed to Graves' ophthalmopathy. Sequencing was performed on blood.

The CDR3 DNA follows: TGTGCCAGCAGCCAAGGTCGTCAGGGGCAAGAGACCCAGTACTTC. It specifies CASSQGRQGQETQYF. This chain uses TRBV4-2 with TRBJ2-5, with a tentative D call TRBD1 (6 bases). Germline V lookup: CDR1 LGHNA, CDR2 YNFKEQ. V gave up 1 base and J gave up 2 bases, with 11 bases separating them. The CDR3 has 15 amino acids.